This T cell receptor (beta chain) stems from a study of a mutant IDH1 vaccine in newly diagnosed glioma. About the study: Previous care, which was radiotherapy, temozolomide, or both, most often involved both. The study held visit V12 at week 35 and visit V13 at week 47.

Noted time point: week 35, safety follow-up. All doses held 300 ug of mutant IDH1 20-mer peptide, with topical imiquimod. Donor diagnoses consisted of new WHO grade 3 or 4 IDH1-mutant, ATRX-lost astrocytomas. Libraries were prepared by immunoSEQ multiplex PCR; TCRdb keeps only in-frame clonotypes and omits some of them. The data contain about 50,000 clones, approximately 92% of them seen just once; the ten biggest clones take up 2% to 2.5%. Between the trimmed V and J ends, which lost 2 bases and 8 bases, there was a span of 9 bases. Looked up from germline, CDR1 is MGHDK and CDR2 is SYGVNS. The CDR3 loop spans 12 amino acids. General study points: The occurrence of vaccine-induced immune responses was seen in around 94% of patients.

For this clone: Its matching antigen is unknown.

The chain couples TRBV25-1 to TRBJ1-2, with unresolved D. This TCR was sampled from a man aged 50-59 years with glioma. The specimen was PBMCs, collected from a glioma patient whose treatment included an IDH1 peptide vaccine. CDR3 in amino acids: CASSEQAGGYTF. CDR3 sequence (DNA): TGTGCCAGCAGTGAACAGGCGGGGGGCTACACCTTC.